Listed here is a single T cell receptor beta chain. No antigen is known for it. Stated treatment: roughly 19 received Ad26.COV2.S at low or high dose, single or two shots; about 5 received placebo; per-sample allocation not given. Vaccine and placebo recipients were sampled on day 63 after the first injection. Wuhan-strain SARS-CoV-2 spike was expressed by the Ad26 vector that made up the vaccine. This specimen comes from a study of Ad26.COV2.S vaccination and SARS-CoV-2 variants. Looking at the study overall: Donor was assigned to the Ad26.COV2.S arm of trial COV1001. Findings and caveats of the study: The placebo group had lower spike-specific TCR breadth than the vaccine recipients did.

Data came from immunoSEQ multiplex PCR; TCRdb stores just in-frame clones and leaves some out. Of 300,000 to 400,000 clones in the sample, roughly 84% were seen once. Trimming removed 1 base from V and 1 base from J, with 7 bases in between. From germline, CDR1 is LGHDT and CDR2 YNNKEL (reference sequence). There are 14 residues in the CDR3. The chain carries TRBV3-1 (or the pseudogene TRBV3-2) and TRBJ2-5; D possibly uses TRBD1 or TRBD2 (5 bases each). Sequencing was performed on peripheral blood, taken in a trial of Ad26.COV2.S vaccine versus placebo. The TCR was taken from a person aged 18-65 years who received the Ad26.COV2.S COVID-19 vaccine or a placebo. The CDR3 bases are TGTGCCAGCAGCCAAGTAGGGACCCAAGAGACCCAGTACTTC. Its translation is CASSQVGTQETQYF.